This TCR beta chain came from a study of blood T cell repertoires in COVID-19. Turning to the study itself: The origin of the acute and convalescent COVID-19 samples was the United States, Italy and Spain. T cells, B-cell-depleted T cells, or PBMCs supplied cDNA or gDNA.

Authors' data handling: It was from reference gene primer amplification that nucleated cell counts were estimated. Sequenced by immunoSEQ multiplex PCR; TCRdb stores in-frame clones only, minus some. V, J and clone size are those of that table, while D and trimming were read from the DNA. This sample has about 120,000 clones, with about four fifths found just once. V was pared by 6 bases and J by 4 bases, with 6 bases of the junction left unmatched. CDR3 size: 13 residues. From germline, CDR1 is SQVTM and CDR2 ANQGSEA. This clone was picked up one time. The sequence came from a woman aged 65 to 85 with acute or convalescent COVID-19. The genes are TRBV29-1 and TRBJ1-2; 9 bases are a match to TRBD1. Sequencing input: peripheral blood. CDR3 bases: TGCAGCGTCGGACAGGGGCTAGGCTATGGCTACACCTTC. It encodes CSVGQGLGYGYTF.